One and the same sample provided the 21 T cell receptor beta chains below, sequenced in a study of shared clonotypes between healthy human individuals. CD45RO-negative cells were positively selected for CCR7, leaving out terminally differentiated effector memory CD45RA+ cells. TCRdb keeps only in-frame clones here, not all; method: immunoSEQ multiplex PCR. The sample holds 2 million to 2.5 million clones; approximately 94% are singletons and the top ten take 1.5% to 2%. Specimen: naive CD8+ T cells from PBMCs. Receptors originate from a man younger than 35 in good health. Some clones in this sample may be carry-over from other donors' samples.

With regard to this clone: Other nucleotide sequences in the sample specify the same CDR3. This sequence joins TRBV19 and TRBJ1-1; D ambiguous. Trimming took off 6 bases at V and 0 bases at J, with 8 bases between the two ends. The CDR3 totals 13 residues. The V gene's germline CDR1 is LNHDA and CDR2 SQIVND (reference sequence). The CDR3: CASRPTVNTEAFF. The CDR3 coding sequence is TGTGCCAGTAGACCGACGGTGAACACTGAAGCTTTCTTT.

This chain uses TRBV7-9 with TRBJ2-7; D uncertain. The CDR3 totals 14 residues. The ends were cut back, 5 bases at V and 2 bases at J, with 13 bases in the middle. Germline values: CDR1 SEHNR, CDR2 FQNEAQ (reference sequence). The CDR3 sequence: CASSTSHRPYEQYF. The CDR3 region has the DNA TGTGCCAGCAGCACCTCCCATCGCCCCTACGAGCAGTACTTC.

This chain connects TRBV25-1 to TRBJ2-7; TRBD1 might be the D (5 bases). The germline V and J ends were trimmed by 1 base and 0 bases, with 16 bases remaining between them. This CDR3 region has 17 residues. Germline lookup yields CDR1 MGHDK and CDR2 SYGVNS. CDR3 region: CASSESGLDTYSYEQYF. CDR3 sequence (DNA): TGTGCCAGCAGTGAATCTGGTTTGGACACTTACTCCTACGAGCAGTACTTC.

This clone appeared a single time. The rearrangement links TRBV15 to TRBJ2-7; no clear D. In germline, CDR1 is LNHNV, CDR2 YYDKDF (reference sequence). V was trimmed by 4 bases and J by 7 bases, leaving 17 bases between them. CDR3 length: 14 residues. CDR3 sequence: CATSTSLPGREQYF. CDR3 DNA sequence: TGTGCCACCAGCACATCTTTGCCTGGAAGAGAGCAGTACTTC.

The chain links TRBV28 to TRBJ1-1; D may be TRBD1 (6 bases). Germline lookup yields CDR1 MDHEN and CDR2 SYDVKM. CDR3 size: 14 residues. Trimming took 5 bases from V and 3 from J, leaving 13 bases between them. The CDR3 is CASSKDREHTEAFF. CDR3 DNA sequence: TGTGCCAGCAGTAAGGACAGAGAGCACACTGAAGCTTTCTTT. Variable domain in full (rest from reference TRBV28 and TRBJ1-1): DVKVTQSSRYLVKRTGEKVFLECVQDMDHENMFWYRQDPGLGLRLIYFSYDVKMKEKGDIPEGYSVSREKKERFSLILESASTNQTSMYLCASSKDREHTEAFFGQGTRLTVV.

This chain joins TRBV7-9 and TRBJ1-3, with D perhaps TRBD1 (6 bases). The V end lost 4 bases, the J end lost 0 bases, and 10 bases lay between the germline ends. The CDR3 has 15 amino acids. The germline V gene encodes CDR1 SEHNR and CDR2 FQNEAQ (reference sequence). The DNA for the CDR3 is TGTGCCAGCAGCTCTACAGGGTCCTCTGGAAACACCATATATTTT. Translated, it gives CASSSTGSSGNTIYF.

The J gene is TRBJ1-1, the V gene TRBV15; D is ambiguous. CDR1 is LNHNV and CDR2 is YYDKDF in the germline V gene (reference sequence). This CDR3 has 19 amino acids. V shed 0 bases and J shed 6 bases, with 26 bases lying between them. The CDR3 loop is CATSRENVGFVLWRAEAFF. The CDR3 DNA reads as TGTGCCACCAGCAGAGAAAATGTAGGGTTTGTTCTTTGGCGCGCTGAAGCTTTCTTT.

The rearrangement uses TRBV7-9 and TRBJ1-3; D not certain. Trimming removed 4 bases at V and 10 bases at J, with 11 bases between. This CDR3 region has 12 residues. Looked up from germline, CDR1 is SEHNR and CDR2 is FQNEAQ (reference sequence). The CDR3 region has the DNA TGTGCCAGCAGCTCCCCGGTGCGAACCATATATTTT. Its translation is CASSSPVRTIYF.

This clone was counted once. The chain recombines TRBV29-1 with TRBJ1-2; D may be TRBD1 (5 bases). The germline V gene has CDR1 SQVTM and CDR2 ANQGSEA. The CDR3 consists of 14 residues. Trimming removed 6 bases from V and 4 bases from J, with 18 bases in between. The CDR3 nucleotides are TGCAGCGTCGGAATTACAGGATTACCCTATGGCTACACCTTC. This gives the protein CSVGITGLPYGYTF.

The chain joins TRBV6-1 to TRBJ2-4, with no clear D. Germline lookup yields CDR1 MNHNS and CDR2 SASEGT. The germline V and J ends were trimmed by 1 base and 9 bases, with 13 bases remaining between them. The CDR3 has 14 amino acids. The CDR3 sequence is CASSEVPPSPIQYF. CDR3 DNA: TGTGCCAGCAGTGAAGTCCCCCCCTCTCCCATTCAGTACTTC.

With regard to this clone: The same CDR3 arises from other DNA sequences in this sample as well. The CDR3 region is CAWSVDRGYEQYF. The CDR3 DNA follows: TGTGCCTGGAGTGTAGACAGAGGCTACGAGCAGTACTTC. This chain joins TRBV30 and TRBJ2-7, with a tentative D call TRBD1 (5 bases). V was shortened by 0 bases and J by 3 bases, with 9 bases between the two germline ends. In germline, CDR1 is GTSNPN, CDR2 SVGIG (reference sequence). This CDR3 comprises 13 residues.

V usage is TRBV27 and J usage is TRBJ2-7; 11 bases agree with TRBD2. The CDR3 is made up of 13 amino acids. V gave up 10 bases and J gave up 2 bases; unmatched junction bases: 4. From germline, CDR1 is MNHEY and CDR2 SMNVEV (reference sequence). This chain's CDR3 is CATSLAGAYEQYF. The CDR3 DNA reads TGTGCCACCTCACTAGCGGGAGCCTACGAGCAGTACTTC.

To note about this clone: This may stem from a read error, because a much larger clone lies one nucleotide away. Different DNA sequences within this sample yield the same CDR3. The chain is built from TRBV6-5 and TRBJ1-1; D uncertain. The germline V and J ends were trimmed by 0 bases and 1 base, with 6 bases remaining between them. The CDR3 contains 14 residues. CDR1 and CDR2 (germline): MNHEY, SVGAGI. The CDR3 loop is CASSYSEGNTEAFF. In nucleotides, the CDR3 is TGTGCCAGCAGTTACTCTGAGGGGAACACTGAAGCTTTCTTT.

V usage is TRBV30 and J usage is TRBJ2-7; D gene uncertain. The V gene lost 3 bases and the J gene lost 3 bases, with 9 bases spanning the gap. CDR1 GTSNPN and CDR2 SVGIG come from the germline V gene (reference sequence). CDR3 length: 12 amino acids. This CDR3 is CAWSATVYEQYF. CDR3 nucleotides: TGTGCCTGGAGCGCCACAGTCTACGAGCAGTACTTC.

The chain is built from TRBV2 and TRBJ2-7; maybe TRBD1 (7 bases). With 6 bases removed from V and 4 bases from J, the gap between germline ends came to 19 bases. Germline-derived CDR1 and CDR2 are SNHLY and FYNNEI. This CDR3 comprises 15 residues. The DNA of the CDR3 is TGTGCCAGCAGGGCCGCGGGACAGATATCTTACGAGCAGTACTTC. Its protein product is CASRAAGQISYEQYF.

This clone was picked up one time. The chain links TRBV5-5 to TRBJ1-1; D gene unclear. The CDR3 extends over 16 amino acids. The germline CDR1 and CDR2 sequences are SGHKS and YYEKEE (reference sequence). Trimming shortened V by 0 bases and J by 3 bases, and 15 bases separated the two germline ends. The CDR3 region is CASSLDHLVEDTEAFF. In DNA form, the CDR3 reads TGTGCCAGCAGCTTGGACCACCTAGTAGAGGACACTGAAGCTTTCTTT.

The CDR3 here is CAARDSQMQETQYF. DNA of the CDR3: TGTGCCGCGAGGGACAGCCAAATGCAAGAGACCCAGTACTTC. The rearrangement joins TRBV15 to TRBJ2-5; 7 positions match TRBD1. The V gene's germline CDR1 is LNHNV and CDR2 YYDKDF (reference sequence). The CDR3 sequence is 14 residues long. The junction had 11 bases not matched to a gene; V was cut back by 11 bases and J by 2 bases.

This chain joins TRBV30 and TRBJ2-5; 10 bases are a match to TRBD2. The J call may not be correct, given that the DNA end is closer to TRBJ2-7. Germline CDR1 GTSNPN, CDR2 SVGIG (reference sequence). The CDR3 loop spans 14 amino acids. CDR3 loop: CAWSRQREGHEQYF. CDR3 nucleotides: TGTGCCTGGAGCCGACAGCGGGAGGGCCACGAGCAGTACTTC.

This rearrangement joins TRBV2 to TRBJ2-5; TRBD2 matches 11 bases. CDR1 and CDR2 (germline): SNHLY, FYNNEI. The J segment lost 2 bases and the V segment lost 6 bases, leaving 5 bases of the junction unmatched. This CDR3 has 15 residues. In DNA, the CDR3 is TGTGCCAGCAGCCGACTAGCGGGGATGCAAGAGACCCAGTACTTC. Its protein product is CASSRLAGMQETQYF.

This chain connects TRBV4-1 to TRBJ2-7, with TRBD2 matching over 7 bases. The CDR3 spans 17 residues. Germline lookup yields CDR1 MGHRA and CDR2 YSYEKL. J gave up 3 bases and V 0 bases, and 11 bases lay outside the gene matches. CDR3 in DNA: TGCGCCAGCAGCCAAGATTATAGGGAGGGGTCGGGCTACGAGCAGTACTTC. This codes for CASSQDYREGSGYEQYF.

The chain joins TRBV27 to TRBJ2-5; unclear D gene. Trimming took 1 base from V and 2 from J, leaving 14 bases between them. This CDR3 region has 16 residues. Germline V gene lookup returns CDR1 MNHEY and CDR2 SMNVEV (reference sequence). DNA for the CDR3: TGTGCCAGCAGTTTATTCCCGGGCCAAATTCAAGAGACCCAGTACTTC. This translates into CASSLFPGQIQETQYF.